This TCR beta chain was recorded in a study of blood T cell repertoires in COVID-19. Whole-study context: PBMCs, B-cell-depleted T cells, or T cells were the source of the cDNA or gDNA that made up the material.

The germline V gene has CDR1 MNHEY and CDR2 SVGAGI. The CDR3 consists of 13 residues. Source study methods: Amplification of reference gene primers was used by the study to estimate nucleated cell counts. Using immunoSEQ multiplex PCR, the repertoire was profiled, and TCRdb retains in-frame clones only, with some absent. Clone size and the V and J calls come from that table; the DNA yielded D and trimming. Seen here are over 200,000 clones, roughly 86% observed once, and the top ten hold approximately 8%. About this clone: The junction does not match germline at one end; this may be a read error.

The material sequenced was peripheral blood. This chain uses TRBV6-5 with TRBJ1-2; TRBD1 aligns across 8 bases. The TCR sequence derives from a woman aged 50 to 65 with active or convalescent COVID-19. CDR3 nucleotide sequence: TGTGCCAGCAGCCCCGGGACAGGCTATGACTACACCTTC. Protein sequence: CASSPGTGYDYTF.